This T cell receptor beta chain originates from a study of response to subunit inactivated influenza vaccine. Regarding the study as a whole: New T cells are recruited in small numbers by each seasonal influenza vaccination, according to the authors' suggestion.

TCRdb fed the RT-PCR reads into MiXCR, producing one record per CDR3 protein. The sample lists a few hundred thousand distinct CDR3 sequences; about a tenth were seen once. There are 17 residues in the CDR3. V was clipped by 3 bases and J by 4 bases, with 19 bases between them. CDR1 is SEHNR, CDR2 FQNEAQ, per germline (reference sequence). In this sample, this clonotype turned up a few times. Its antigen is currently unknown. The source material was PBMCs from blood, sampled 45 days after vaccination. This receptor was obtained from a man aged 45-65 years who received an inactivated influenza vaccine. The V call is TRBV7-9, the J call TRBJ2-1; no reliable D call. CDR3 protein: CASSFARRTISYNEQFF. The CDR3 bases are TGTGCCAGCAGCTTCGCCCGCCGGACGATATCGTACAATGAGCAGTTCTTC.